This record concerns one T cell receptor beta chain sequence. The sample comes from a study of control samples from healthy donors and cancer patients. Deletions cut 7 bases from V and 0 bases from J, with 4 bases between. The CDR3 sequence is 13 residues long. CDR1 is MDHEN and CDR2 is SYDVKM in the germline V gene. Libraries were prepared by immunoSEQ multiplex PCR; TCRdb keeps only in-frame clonotypes and omits some of them. The data show around 80,000 clones, over 90% seen once. The sequenced material came from blood. The sequence derives from a woman aged 25 to 45 in good health. V is TRBV28 and J is TRBJ2-6; D gene unclear. CDR3 sequence reads: CASKVSGANVLTF. CDR3 DNA: TGTGCCAGCAAAGTCTCTGGGGCCAACGTCCTGACTTTC.